Listed below are T cell receptor beta chains from one sample, sequenced in a study of blood T cells in healthy people across ages. MiXCR, applied by TCRdb to the 5' RACE reads, yields one record per CDR3 protein. Of approximately 690,000 distinct CDR3 sequences detected, less than 45% appear once; the ten largest clones hold 25% to 35%. Input material: blood. The receptors originated from an elderly man in good health. Both conserved end residues are part of each CDR3. D genes are given only for firm matches. Clone size is not always given. Where it is, it says once, few, many or a class for expanded clones.

clone size: NA
V gene: TRBV15
D gene: TRBD2
J gene: TRBJ2-5
CDR3 DNA: TGTGCCACCAGCAGAGTCGAGCGGGGGGTGGTGGAGACCCAGTACTTC
CDR3 protein: CATSRVERGVVETQYF

clone size: many
V gene: TRBV25-1
D gene: NA
J gene: TRBJ1-4
CDR3 DNA: TGTGCCAGCAGTGAATTCACAGGGAGGGGTGAAAAACTGTTTTTT
CDR3 protein: CASSEFTGRGEKLFF

clone size: few
V gene: TRBV20-1
D gene: TRBD2
J gene: TRBJ2-4
CDR3 DNA: TGCAGTGCACCGGGGACTAGCGGCCGACATAAAAACATTCAGTACTTC
CDR3 protein: CSAPGTSGRHKNIQYF

clone size: few
V gene: TRBV6-2/TRBV6-3
D gene: TRBD2
J gene: TRBJ2-3
CDR3 DNA: TGTGCCAGCAGTCCCGGGGGGGCCATAGATACGCAGTATTTT
CDR3 protein: CASSPGGAIDTQYF

clone size: many
V gene: TRBV29-1
D gene: NA
J gene: TRBJ2-3
CDR3 DNA: TGCAGCGTTGCGTATTTAAAGACCACAGATACGCAGTATTTT
CDR3 protein: CSVAYLKTTDTQYF

clone size: NA
V gene: TRBV6-1
D gene: NA
J gene: TRBJ2-4
CDR3 DNA: TGTGCCAGCAGTGATTGGGGGACCAAAAACATTCAGTACTTC
CDR3 protein: CASSDWGTKNIQYF

clone size: NA
V gene: TRBV7-3
D gene: NA
J gene: TRBJ2-6
CDR3 DNA: TGTGCCAGCAGCAAGAGTGGGGGAGCCAACGTCCTGACTTTC
CDR3 protein: CASSKSGGANVLTF

clone size: NA
V gene: TRBV7-2
D gene: NA
J gene: TRBJ2-3
CDR3 DNA: TGTGCCGGGGCGGGGCGAAGCACAGATACGCAGTATTTT
CDR3 protein: CAGAGRSTDTQYF

clone size: NA
V gene: TRBV14
D gene: NA
J gene: TRBJ2-3
CDR3 DNA: TGTGCCAGCAGCCAACTTCGACAGACTAATACGCAGTATTTT
CDR3 protein: CASSQLRQTNTQYF

clone size: many
V gene: TRBV14
D gene: NA
J gene: TRBJ2-3
CDR3 DNA: TGTGCCAGCAGAGACTCTAGCACAGATACGCAGTATTTT
CDR3 protein: CASRDSSTDTQYF

clone size: NA
V gene: TRBV20-1
D gene: TRBD2
J gene: TRBJ2-1
CDR3 DNA: TGCAGTGCTAGAGTCGGCGGCGGGGGAGTTAGAAATGAGCAGTTCTTC
CDR3 protein: CSARVGGGGVRNEQFF

clone size: NA
V gene: TRBV7-9
D gene: NA
J gene: TRBJ2-1
CDR3 DNA: TGTGCCAGCAGCTTAGTCCAGGGACACTACAATGAGCAGTTCTTC
CDR3 protein: CASSLVQGHYNEQFF

clone size: few
V gene: TRBV4-3
D gene: NA
J gene: TRBJ2-3
CDR3 DNA: TGCGCCAGCAGCCAAGGGGCAGGGGCCGCTACAGATACGCAGTATTTT
CDR3 protein: CASSQGAGAATDTQYF

clone size: once
V gene: TRBV20-1
D gene: TRBD2
J gene: TRBJ2-1
CDR3 DNA: TGCAGTGCTAGAGATCGTCTAGCGGGATTGCGCGATGAGCAGTTCTTC
CDR3 protein: CSARDRLAGLRDEQFF

clone size: few
V gene: TRBV29-1
D gene: TRBD1
J gene: TRBJ2-2
CDR3 DNA: TGCAGCGTTGAAGGGGGACAGGGGTTGAACACCGGGGAGCTGTTTTTT
CDR3 protein: CSVEGGQGLNTGELFF

clone size: NA
V gene: TRBV27
D gene: TRBD2
J gene: TRBJ2-7
CDR3 DNA: TGTGCCAGCAGTTCGCAAGGACTAGCGGGAGCTGAGCAGTACTTC
CDR3 protein: CASSSQGLAGAEQYF

clone size: many
V gene: TRBV7-6
D gene: TRBD2
J gene: TRBJ2-1
CDR3 DNA: TGTGCCAGCAGCTTAACGGGACTAGCGGGGGATGAGCAGTTCTTC
CDR3 protein: CASSLTGLAGDEQFF

clone size: once
V gene: TRBV28
D gene: NA
J gene: TRBJ2-5
CDR3 DNA: TGTGCCAGCGGACCGCTCAAAGGGACCCAGTACTTC
CDR3 protein: CASGPLKGTQYF

clone size: NA
V gene: TRBV20-1
D gene: TRBD2
J gene: TRBJ2-1
CDR3 DNA: TGCAGTGCTAGTCAAGCGGGAGGGCCGAAAGAGCAGTTCTTC
CDR3 protein: CSASQAGGPKEQFF

clone size: many
V gene: TRBV20-1
D gene: NA
J gene: TRBJ2-7
CDR3 DNA: TGCAGTGCTCCCACCTCCGGGGCGAATCTCTACGAGCAGTACTTC
CDR3 protein: CSAPTSGANLYEQYF

clone size: few
V gene: TRBV12-3/TRBV12-4
D gene: TRBD1
J gene: TRBJ1-1
CDR3 DNA: TGTGCCAGCAGGGGACAGGGGGAGGCTGAAGCTTTCTTT
CDR3 protein: CASRGQGEAEAFF

clone size: few
V gene: TRBV7-2
D gene: NA
J gene: TRBJ1-5
CDR3 DNA: TGTGCCAGCAGCTTATGGGCAGGGGCCAGCAATCAGCCCCAGCATTTT
CDR3 protein: CASSLWAGASNQPQHF

clone size: NA
V gene: TRBV7-9
D gene: TRBD1
J gene: TRBJ2-7
CDR3 DNA: TGTGCCAGCAGCTGGACCGGGACAGGGCTCTACGAGCAGTACTTC
CDR3 protein: CASSWTGTGLYEQYF

clone size: NA
V gene: TRBV7-6
D gene: TRBD1
J gene: TRBJ1-1
CDR3 DNA: TGTGCCAGCAGCTCTGAGACAGGGAACGCTGAAGCTTTCTTT
CDR3 protein: CASSSETGNAEAFF

clone size: NA
V gene: TRBV6-5
D gene: NA
J gene: TRBJ1-2
CDR3 DNA: TGTGCCAGCAGTTACGATGGGCAGGGAAATGGCTACACCTTC
CDR3 protein: CASSYDGQGNGYTF

clone size: few
V gene: TRBV5-6
D gene: NA
J gene: TRBJ2-3
CDR3 DNA: TGTGCCAGCAGCTCGAGGGGTTACACAGATACGCAGTATTTT
CDR3 protein: CASSSRGYTDTQYF

clone size: NA
V gene: TRBV6-4
D gene: NA
J gene: TRBJ2-3
CDR3 DNA: TGTGCCAGCAGTGAATTTTATGCAGGGCCTGCTGGAGATACGCAGTATTTT
CDR3 protein: CASSEFYAGPAGDTQYF

clone size: NA
V gene: TRBV20-1
D gene: NA
J gene: TRBJ2-6
CDR3 DNA: TGCAGTGCTAGGGAACTCTCTGGGGCCAACGTCCTGACTTTC
CDR3 protein: CSARELSGANVLTF